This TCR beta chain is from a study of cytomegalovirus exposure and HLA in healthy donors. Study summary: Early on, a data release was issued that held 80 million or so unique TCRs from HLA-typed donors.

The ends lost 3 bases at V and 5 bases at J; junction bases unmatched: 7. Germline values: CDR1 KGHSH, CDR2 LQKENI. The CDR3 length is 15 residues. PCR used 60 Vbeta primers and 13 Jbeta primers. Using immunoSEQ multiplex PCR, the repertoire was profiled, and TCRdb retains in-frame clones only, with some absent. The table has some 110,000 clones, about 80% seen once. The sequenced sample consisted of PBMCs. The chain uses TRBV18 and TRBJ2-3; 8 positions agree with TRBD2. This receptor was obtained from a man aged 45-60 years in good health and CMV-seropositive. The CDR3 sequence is CASSPRAGEGDTQYF. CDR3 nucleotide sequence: TGTGCCAGCTCACCCCGAGCGGGAGAAGGAGATACGCAGTATTTT.